This T cell receptor beta chain was sequenced for a study of identical twins. Germline V lookup: CDR1 MNHEY, CDR2 SMNVEV (reference sequence). V was trimmed by 4 bases and J by 0 bases, leaving 17 bases between them. There are 17 residues in the CDR3. MiXCR, applied by TCRdb to the 5' RACE reads, yields one record per CDR3 protein. Of some 600,000 distinct CDR3 sequences listed, about 7.1% are singletons. The data also belong to a second study, concerning yellow fever vaccine responses in identical twins.

The specimen sequenced was PBMCs. This TCR was sampled from a woman aged 18-29 years in good health. V and J are TRBV27 and TRBJ2-3; perhaps TRBD2 as D (6 bases). DNA of the CDR3: TGTGCCAGCAGTTACAATTGGGCGGGGTCTAGCACAGATACGCAGTATTTT. Amino acid sequence: CASSYNWAGSSTDTQYF.